This T cell receptor beta chain came from a study of cytomegalovirus exposure and HLA in healthy donors. With 60 Vbeta and 13 Jbeta primers, the PCR was carried out. Only in-frame clones appear in the TCRdb table, and some are missing; sequencing was by immunoSEQ multiplex PCR. The table has 100,000 to 150,000 clones, roughly 75% seen once. CDR1 is KGHSH, CDR2 LQKENI, per germline. Trimming removed 1 base at V and 4 bases at J, with 10 bases between. The CDR3 loop spans 15 amino acids. Sequenced sample: PBMCs. This TCR came from a female donor in good health and CMV-seronegative. The rearrangement uses TRBV18 and TRBJ2-2, with D tentatively TRBD2 (6 bases). The CDR3 sequence: CASSPQAGSTGELFF. CDR3 DNA sequence: TGTGCCAGCTCACCACAGGCGGGGTCCACCGGGGAGCTGTTTTTT.